Each of the 29 T cell receptor beta chains below was sequenced from the same sample in a study of regulatory T cells in long-lasting Graves disease. Assembly of TCR beta libraries relied on iRepertoire HTBI primers together with Arm-PCR of CDR3 regions. TCRdb reprocessed the multiplex PCR reads with MiXCR, giving one entry per CDR3 protein. The data hold under 500,000 distinct CDR3 sequences, with around 20% observed a single time. The time point denotes: persistent/refractory GD, antithyroid drugs over 5 years with positive TRAb. PBMCs were the source of the RNA used for TCR sequencing. The sample here was peripheral blood mononuclear cells (PBMCs), taken when the disease was refractory, from a patient treated with antithyroid drugs. The receptors come from a female donor with Graves disease.

This clonotype has a handful of counts. The J gene is TRBJ2-5, the V gene TRBV5-6; 8 bases are a match to TRBD2. Germline V gives CDR1 SGHDT, CDR2 YYEEEE. The CDR3 loop spans 14 amino acids. V shed 3 bases and J 4 bases; nucleotides not matched to a gene: 5. The DNA for the CDR3 is TGTGCCAGCAGCTCTGGACTAGCCTCAGAGACCCAGTACTTC. It specifies CASSSGLASETQYF.

This clonotype has a count of ten or more. The chain links TRBV2 to TRBJ1-2, with D possibly TRBD1 on 5 matching bases. The CDR3 covers 16 residues. In germline, CDR1 is SNHLY, CDR2 FYNNEI. V lost 1 base, J lost 2 bases, and 14 bases lay in between. The CDR3 DNA reads as TGTGCCAGCAGTGAAGGTGGGGCAGGGATGAACTATGGCTACACCTTC. As protein: CASSEGGAGMNYGYTF. Filled out from reference TRBV2 and TRBJ1-2, the complete variable domain reads EPEVTQTPSHQVTQMGQEVILRCVPISNHLYFYWYRQILGQKVEFLVSFYNNEISEKSEIFDDQFSVERPDGSNFTLKIRSTKLEDSAMYFCASSEGGAGMNYGYTFGSGTRLTVV.

This clonotype was detected ten times or more. The DNA for the CDR3 is TGTGCCAGCACCCTCCGGCCCCGGGGAAGCGAGCAGTACTTC. Translating gives CASTLRPRGSEQYF. V is TRBV12-3 or TRBV12-4 and J is TRBJ2-7, with a possible D match to TRBD2 (5 bases). CDR3 length equals 14 residues. The V end lost 7 bases, the J end lost 6 bases, and 19 bases lay between the germline ends.

This clonotype was picked up many times. V is TRBV28 and J is TRBJ1-2; D gene ambiguous. Trimming removed 5 bases from V and 8 bases from J, with 21 bases in between. The germline gives CDR1 MDHEN, CDR2 SYDVKM. This CDR3 region has 15 residues. CDR3 protein: CASSLGPIRGDGYTF. CDR3 bases: TGTGCCAGCAGTCTCGGACCGATACGGGGAGACGGCTACACCTTC.

This clonotype was seen repeatedly, ten times or more. The V call is TRBV30, the J call TRBJ2-7; D is undetermined. The CDR3 has 11 amino acids. CDR1 is GTSNPN and CDR2 is SVGIG in the germline V gene (reference sequence). The CDR3 is CASLVSYEQYF. CDR3 DNA sequence: TGTGCTTCCCTCGTTTCCTACGAGCAGTACTTC.

This clonotype was recorded a few times. CDR3 DNA: TGCAGTGCCCAGAAGCCTAACTATGGCTACACCTTC. This codes for CSAQKPNYGYTF. The chain joins TRBV20-1 to TRBJ1-2; D not certain. The length of the CDR3 is 12 residues. CDR1 DFQATT and CDR2 SNEGSKA come from the germline V gene (reference sequence). V dropped 6 bases and J dropped 0 bases, with 8 bases sitting between them.

As concerns this clonotype: With a much larger clone just one base away, this may be a read error. The J gene is TRBJ1-2, the V gene TRBV6-5; possibly TRBD1 for D (5 bases). The CDR3 is 13 residues long. Germline V gene data show CDR1 as MNHEY and CDR2 as SVGAGI. The CDR3, as DNA: TGTGCCAGCTGTTACACGTTGACAGACGGCTACACCTTC. Translation: CASCYTLTDGYTF.

V usage is TRBV19 and J usage is TRBJ1-1; unclear D gene. From germline, CDR1 is LNHDA and CDR2 SQIVND (reference sequence). The V end was cut by 5 bases, the J end by 7 bases, with 14 bases between. The CDR3 is 13 amino acids. CDR3 nucleotides: TGTGCCAGTAGTGTGGCGGCCTCCATTGAAGCTTTCTTT. Its translation: CASSVAASIEAFF.

V and J are TRBV7-3 and TRBJ2-5, with 12 nucleotides matching TRBD2. CDR1 and CDR2 (germline): SGHTA, FQGTGA. The V gene end was trimmed by 5 bases and the J gene end by 5 bases; junction bases not matched to a gene: 6. CDR3 length equals 15 residues. The CDR3, as DNA: TGTGCCAGCAGCCCGACTAGCGGGAGTGCGGAGACCCAGTACTTC. Amino acid sequence: CASSPTSGSAETQYF.

This clonotype was found a few times. CDR3 amino acids: CASSLMGIGANVLTF. CDR3 nucleotide sequence: TGTGCCAGCAGCTTAATGGGGATTGGGGCCAACGTCCTGACTTTC. The chain has TRBV11-2 and TRBJ2-6; D gene unclear. Trimming left V 2 bases short and J 3 bases short, with 8 bases between. Per the germline V gene, CDR1 is SGHAT and CDR2 is FQNNGV. This CDR3 contains 15 residues.

V usage is TRBV6-2 or TRBV6-3 and J usage is TRBJ1-4, with D perhaps matching TRBD1 (5 bases). Trimming took 0 bases from V and 4 from J, leaving 9 bases between them. Germline CDR1 and CDR2: MNHEY and SVGEGT. The CDR3 totals 15 residues. The CDR3 nucleotides read TGTGCCAGCAGTTACTCGGGGGGAGTTAATGAAAAACTGTTTTTT. Amino acid sequence: CASSYSGGVNEKLFF.

This clonotype was counted many times. The genes are TRBV5-1 and TRBJ1-2; D is perhaps TRBD1 (5 bases). Germline V gene sequence: CDR1 SGHRS, CDR2 YFSETQ. This CDR3 region has 15 residues. V lost 4 bases to trimming and J lost 7 bases, with 20 bases between them. CDR3 loop: CASSPGGGSVPGYTF. CDR3 coding DNA: TGCGCCAGCAGCCCCGGGGGGGGATCAGTACCTGGCTACACCTTC.

There are many counts of this clonotype. The chain uses TRBV20-1 and TRBJ2-5, with 10 bases identical to TRBD2. The CDR3 has 14 residues. Per germline, CDR1 DFQATT and CDR2 SNEGSKA (reference sequence). V lost 3 bases, J lost 4 bases, and 5 bases stayed unmatched. This CDR3 is CSASPLAGGETQYF. The CDR3 bases are TGCAGTGCTAGCCCCTTAGCGGGAGGAGAGACCCAGTACTTC.

The table lists this clonotype with many counts. The chain carries TRBV28 and TRBJ2-5; D is possibly TRBD2 (6 bases). Looked up from germline, CDR1 is MDHEN and CDR2 is SYDVKM. V was pared by 8 bases and J by 2 bases, with 18 bases between. The CDR3 runs to 15 residues. The CDR3 DNA reads as TGTGCCAGCGCCCCCCCCTACGCGGGGCAAGAGACCCAGTACTTC. This sequence encodes CASAPPYAGQETQYF.

This clonotype was seen repeatedly, ten times or more. Its ends do not fully match the called genes, so a read error is possible. This sequence joins TRBV12-3 or TRBV12-4 and TRBJ2-5; 10 nucleotides agree with TRBD1. This CDR3 spans 16 amino acids. The CDR3 here is CASSLGQGGLFETQYF. CDR3 bases: TGTGCCAGCAGCTTAGGACAGGGGGGACTGTTCGAGACCCAGTACTTC.

This clonotype was recorded a few times. V usage is TRBV5-1 and J usage is TRBJ1-1, with D possibly being TRBD1 (5 bases). V lost 1 base to trimming and J lost 11 bases, with 15 bases between them. Looked up from germline, CDR1 is SGHRS and CDR2 is YFSETQ. The CDR3 runs to 13 residues. CDR3 in DNA: TGCGCCAGCAGCTTGAGTCCAGGGTTTGACGCTTTCTTT. Protein: CASSLSPGFDAFF.

CDR3 in amino acids: CASSERDNQPQHF. CDR3 nucleotides: TGTGCCAGCAGTGAGCGGGACAATCAGCCCCAGCATTTT. This rearrangement joins TRBV25-1 to TRBJ1-5, with D unclear. V was clipped by 3 bases and J by 3 bases, with 6 bases between them. Germline CDR1 is MGHDK and CDR2 is SYGVNS. The CDR3 loop spans 13 amino acids.

With regard to this clonotype: The junction and the germline gene differ at one end; a read error may be behind it. The chain carries TRBV12-3 or TRBV12-4 and TRBJ1-1; D not certain. The CDR3 contains 13 residues. The CDR3 DNA follows: TGTGCCAGCAGTTCAGTGGGAAACACTGAAGCTTCCTTT. It encodes CASSSVGNTEASF.

This clonotype was picked up a small number of times. V usage is TRBV5-1 and J usage is TRBJ2-2; 8 nucleotides agree with TRBD2. J lost 3 bases, V lost 5 bases, and 9 bases had no gene match. Germline CDR1 is SGHRS and CDR2 is YFSETQ. The CDR3 runs 16 residues. The CDR3 bases are TGCGCCAGCAGACCTACTAGCGGAGGCGACACCGGGGAGCTGTTTTTT. This translates into CASRPTSGGDTGELFF.

In this sample, this clonotype turned up many times. V gene TRBV24-1 combines with J gene TRBJ1-2; the D is unclear. CDR1 and CDR2 (germline): KGHDR, SFDVKD. The CDR3 totals 13 residues. V shed 2 bases and J shed 3 bases, with 6 bases lying between them. CDR3: CATSDSDYYGYTF. DNA for the CDR3: TGTGCCACCAGTGATTCCGACTACTATGGCTACACCTTC.

This clonotype was found many times. The rearrangement joins TRBV28 to TRBJ2-5; the D is unclear. CDR3 length: 13 amino acids. V dropped 2 bases and J dropped 4 bases, with 8 bases sitting between them. CDR1 is MDHEN, CDR2 SYDVKM, per germline. The CDR3 here is CASSLGQAETQYF. The CDR3 DNA reads TGTGCCAGCAGTTTAGGGCAGGCAGAGACCCAGTACTTC.

This clonotype was counted many times. The J gene is TRBJ1-2, the V gene TRBV6-1; D uncertain. CDR1 and CDR2 from the germline V gene are MNHNS and SASEGT. The CDR3 is 12 amino acids. The V gene lost 4 bases and the J gene lost 8 bases, with 11 bases spanning the gap. As DNA, the CDR3 is TGTGCCAGCAGTGCCAATGAAAGGGGCTACACCTTC. This translates into CASSANERGYTF.

This clonotype was picked up a small number of times. The gene calls are TRBV6-1 and TRBJ1-1; 11 bases agree with TRBD1. The germline CDR1 and CDR2 sequences are MNHNS and SASEGT. The CDR3 runs to 17 residues. V gave up 5 bases and J gave up 3 bases; unmatched junction bases: 11. CDR3 in DNA: TGTGCCAGCAGTCTTATCCGGGACAGGGGGATCCACACTGAAGCTTTCTTT. Encoded protein: CASSLIRDRGIHTEAFF.

The chain employs TRBV29-1 and TRBJ2-1, with D perhaps TRBD2 (5 bases). Germline V CDR1 and CDR2: SQVTM, ANQGSEA. The V and J ends lost 5 bases and 1 base respectively, with 12 bases between them. The CDR3 sequence is 14 residues long. The CDR3 DNA reads as TGCAGCGTTTTTTATCGGGATTCCTACAATGAGCAGTTCTTC. Encoded protein: CSVFYRDSYNEQFF.

In regard to this clonotype: Since a much larger clone is just one base distant, this may be a read error. This chain connects TRBV15 to TRBJ2-7; 8 nucleotides align to TRBD2. CDR3 length: 15 amino acids. The germline gives CDR1 LNHNV, CDR2 YYDKDF (reference sequence). The DNA of the CDR3 is TGTGCCACCGGCAGAGATCCGGGGGGGGATCGAGAGCAGTACTTC. This translates into CATGRDPGGDREQYF.

V and J are TRBV11-2 and TRBJ1-1; D is unresolved. From germline, CDR1 is SGHAT and CDR2 FQNNGV. Between the trimmed V and J ends, which lost 3 bases and 1 base, there was a span of 12 bases. This CDR3 has 15 residues. The CDR3 spells CASSLDPGSNTEAFF. The CDR3 DNA reads as TGTGCCAGCAGCTTGGACCCCGGATCGAACACTGAAGCTTTCTTT.

This clonotype was recorded many times. V and J are TRBV7-2 and TRBJ1-5; D unclear. The V end lost 1 base, the J end lost 7 bases, and 14 bases lay between the germline ends. There are 15 residues in the CDR3. CDR1 and CDR2 (germline): SGHTA, FQGNSA. This CDR3 is CASSLGRAKYQPQHF. In DNA, the CDR3 is TGTGCCAGCAGCTTAGGTCGCGCGAAGTACCAGCCCCAGCATTTT.

V is TRBV7-2 and J is TRBJ2-7; 8 positions agree with TRBD1. V lost 5 bases and J lost 3; bases outside the gene matches: 3. This CDR3 has 13 residues. Germline CDR1 and CDR2: SGHTA and FQGNSA. The CDR3 DNA is TGTGCCAGCAGCCACGGGACAGGCTACGAGCAGTACTTC. This sequence encodes CASSHGTGYEQYF.

This clonotype has only a few counts. Since a much larger clone is just one base distant, this may be a read error. This chain uses TRBV6-1 with TRBJ1-6; TRBD1 matches 10 bases. V trimming: 6 bases; J trimming: 7 bases; junction bases outside the gene matches: 3. The CDR3 covers 14 residues. The germline V gene has CDR1 MNHNS and CDR2 SASEGT. In nucleotides, the CDR3 is TGTGCCAGCAGGGGGACAGGGGAAAATTCACCCCTCCACTTT. This gives the protein CASRGTGENSPLHF.